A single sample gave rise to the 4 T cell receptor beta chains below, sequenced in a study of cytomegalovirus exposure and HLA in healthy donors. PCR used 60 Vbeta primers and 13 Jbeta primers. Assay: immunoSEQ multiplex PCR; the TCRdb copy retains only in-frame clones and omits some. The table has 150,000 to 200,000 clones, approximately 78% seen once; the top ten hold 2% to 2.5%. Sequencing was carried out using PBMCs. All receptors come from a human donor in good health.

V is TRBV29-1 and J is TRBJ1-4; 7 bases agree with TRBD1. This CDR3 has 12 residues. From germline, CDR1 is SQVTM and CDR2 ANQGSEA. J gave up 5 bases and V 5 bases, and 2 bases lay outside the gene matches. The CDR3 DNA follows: TGCAGCGTTCGGGACAGAAATGAAAAACTGTTTTTT. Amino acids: CSVRDRNEKLFF.

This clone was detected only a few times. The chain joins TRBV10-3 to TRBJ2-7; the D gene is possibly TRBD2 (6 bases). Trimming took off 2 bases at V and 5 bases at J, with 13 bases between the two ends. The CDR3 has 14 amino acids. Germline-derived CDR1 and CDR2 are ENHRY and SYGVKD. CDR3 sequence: CAISEPPSVHEQYF. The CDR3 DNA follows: TGTGCCATCAGTGAGCCCCCTAGCGTCCACGAGCAGTACTTC.

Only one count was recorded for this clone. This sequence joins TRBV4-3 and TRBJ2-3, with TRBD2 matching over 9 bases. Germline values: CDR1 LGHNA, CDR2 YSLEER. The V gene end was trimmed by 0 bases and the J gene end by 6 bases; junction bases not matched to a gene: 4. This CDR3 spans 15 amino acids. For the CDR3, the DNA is TGCGCCAGCAGCCAAGAGCGGGGGGGCCCTGATACGCAGTATTTT. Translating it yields CASSQERGGPDTQYF.

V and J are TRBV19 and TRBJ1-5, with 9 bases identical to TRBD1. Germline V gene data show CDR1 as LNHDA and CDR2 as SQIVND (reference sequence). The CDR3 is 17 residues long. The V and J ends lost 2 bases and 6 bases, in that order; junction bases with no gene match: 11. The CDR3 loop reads CASSIRQGGRDGQPQHF. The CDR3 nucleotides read TGTGCCAGTAGTATACGACAGGGGGGTAGAGACGGTCAGCCCCAGCATTTT.